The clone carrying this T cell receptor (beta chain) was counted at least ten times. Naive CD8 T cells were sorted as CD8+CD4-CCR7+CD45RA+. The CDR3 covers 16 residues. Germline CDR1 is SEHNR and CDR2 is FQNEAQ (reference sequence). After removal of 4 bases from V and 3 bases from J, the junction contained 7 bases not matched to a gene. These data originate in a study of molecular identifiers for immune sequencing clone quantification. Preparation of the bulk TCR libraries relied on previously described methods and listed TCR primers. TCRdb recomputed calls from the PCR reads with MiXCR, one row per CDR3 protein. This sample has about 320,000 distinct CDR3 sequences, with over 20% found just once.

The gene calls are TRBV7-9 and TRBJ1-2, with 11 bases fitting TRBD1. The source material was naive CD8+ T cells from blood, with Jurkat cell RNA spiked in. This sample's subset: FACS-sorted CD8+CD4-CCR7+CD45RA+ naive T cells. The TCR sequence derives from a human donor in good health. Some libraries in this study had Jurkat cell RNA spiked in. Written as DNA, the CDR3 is TGTGCCAGCAGCTCCCCAGGACAGGGGGCTCACTATGGCTACACCTTC. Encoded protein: CASSSPGQGAHYGYTF.